This T cell receptor beta chain was documented in a study of CD8 T cells in Susac syndrome. The CDR3 sequence is 14 residues long. From germline, CDR1 is SGHNT and CDR2 YYREEE (reference sequence). V was pared by 2 bases and J by 3 bases, with 9 bases between. With random hexamers, 0.5 to 1 ug RNA was reverse transcribed. Amplification of TCR beta CDR3 spanned 54 Vbeta and 13 Jbeta via immunoSEQ multiplex PCR. TCRdb reprocessed the immunoSEQ multiplex PCR reads with MiXCR, giving one entry per CDR3 protein. There are roughly 180,000 distinct CDR3 sequences in the sample; roughly 94% occur only once, and 0.085% to 0.13% lies in the top ten. Sequencing of TCR beta, carried out with a high-throughput approach, was applied to CD8+ and CD4+ T cells from the blood.

The chain carries TRBV5-4 and TRBJ2-1; D gene ambiguous. The source of this sequence is a human donor in good health. The sample taken for sequencing was CD4+ T cells from PBMCs. This CDR3 reads CASSLKLDYNEQFF. CDR3 in DNA: TGTGCCAGCAGCTTAAAGCTGGACTACAATGAGCAGTTCTTC.